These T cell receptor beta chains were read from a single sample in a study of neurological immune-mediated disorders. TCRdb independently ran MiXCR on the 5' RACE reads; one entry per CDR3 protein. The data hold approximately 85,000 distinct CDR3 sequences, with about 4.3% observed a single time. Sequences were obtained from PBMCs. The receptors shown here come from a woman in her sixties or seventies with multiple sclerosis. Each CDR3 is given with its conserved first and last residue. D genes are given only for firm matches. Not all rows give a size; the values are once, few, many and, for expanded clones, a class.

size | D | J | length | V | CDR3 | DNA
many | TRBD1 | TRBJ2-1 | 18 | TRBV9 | CASSVGAAGTGGRNEQFF | TGTGCCAGCAGCGTAGGGGCGGCGGGGACAGGGGGACGGAATGAGCAGTTCTTC
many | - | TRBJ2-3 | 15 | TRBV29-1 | CSVESGPGLGDTQYF | TGCAGCGTTGAATCGGGACCCGGGTTGGGAGATACGCAGTATTTT
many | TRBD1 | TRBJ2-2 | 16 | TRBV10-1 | CASSEYTGGLTGELFF | TGCGCCAGCAGTGAATACACAGGGGGCTTGACCGGGGAGCTGTTTTTT
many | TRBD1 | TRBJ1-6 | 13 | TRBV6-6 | CASTGQGNSPLHF | TGTGCCAGCACCGGACAGGGTAATTCACCCCTCCACTTT
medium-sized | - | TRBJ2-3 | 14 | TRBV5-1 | CASSLVPSTDTQYF | TGCGCCAGCAGCTTGGTCCCGAGCACAGATACGCAGTATTTT
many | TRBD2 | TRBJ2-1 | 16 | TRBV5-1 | CASSRIAGDIYNEQFF | TGCGCCAGCAGCCGAATAGCGGGGGATATTTACAATGAGCAGTTCTTC
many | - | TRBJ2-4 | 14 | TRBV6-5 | CASSRSLAKNIQYF | TGTGCCAGCAGTAGGTCCTTAGCCAAAAACATTCAGTACTTC
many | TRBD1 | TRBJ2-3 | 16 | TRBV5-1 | CASSRMQGAYTDTQYF | TGCGCCAGCAGCAGAATGCAGGGGGCTTATACAGATACGCAGTATTTT
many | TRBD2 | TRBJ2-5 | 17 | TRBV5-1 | CASSLAGGTRKQETQYF | TGCGCCAGCAGCTTGGCTGGGGGGACTAGAAAACAAGAGACCCAGTACTTC
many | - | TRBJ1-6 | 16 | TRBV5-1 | CASSPLEPAGNSPLHF | TGCGCCAGCAGCCCCCTGGAACCGGCGGGTAATTCACCCCTCCACTTT
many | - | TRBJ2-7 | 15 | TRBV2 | CASSEEDTRTYEQYF | TGTGCCAGCAGTGAGGAGGACACCCGAACCTACGAGCAGTACTTC
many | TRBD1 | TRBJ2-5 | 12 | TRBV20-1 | CSADRGPETQYF | TGCAGTGCTGACAGGGGGCCGGAGACCCAGTACTTC
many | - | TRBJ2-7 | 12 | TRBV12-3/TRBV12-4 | CASSPRGGEQYF | TGTGCCAGCAGTCCCAGGGGGGGCGAGCAGTACTTC
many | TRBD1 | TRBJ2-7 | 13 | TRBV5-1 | CASSGGQGNEQYF | TGCGCCAGCAGCGGGGGACAGGGGAACGAGCAGTACTTC
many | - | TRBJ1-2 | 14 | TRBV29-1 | CSVERAGENYGYTF | TGCAGCGTTGAGAGGGCAGGGGAGAACTATGGCTACACCTTC
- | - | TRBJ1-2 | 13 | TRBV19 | CASSMTRYYGYTF | TGTGCCAGTAGTATGACCAGGTACTATGGCTACACCTTC
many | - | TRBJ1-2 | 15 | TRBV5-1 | CASSVGTGRAHGYTF | TGCGCCAGCAGCGTAGGCACGGGACGGGCCCATGGCTACACCTTC
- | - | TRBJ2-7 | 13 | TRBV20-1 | CSVPRRGGAGQYF | TGCAGTGTCCCTCGGCGCGGGGGCGCCGGGCAGTACTTC
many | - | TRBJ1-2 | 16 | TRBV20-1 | CSARDGQYGGVSGYTF | TGCAGTGCTAGAGATGGACAGTACGGGGGCGTGAGCGGCTACACCTTC
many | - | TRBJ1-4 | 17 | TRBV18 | CASSPSSSAALNEKLFF | TGTGCCAGCTCACCTAGCTCCTCGGCAGCCTTAAATGAAAAACTGTTTTTT
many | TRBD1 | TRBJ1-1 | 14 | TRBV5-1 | CASSPGTGTTEAFF | TGCGCCAGCAGCCCGGGGACAGGGACCACTGAAGCTTTCTTT
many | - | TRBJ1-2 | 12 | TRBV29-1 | CSVEDRTYGYTF | TGCAGCGTTGAGGACAGAACCTATGGCTACACCTTC
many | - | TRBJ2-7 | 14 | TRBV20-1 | CSARTAGNVDEQYF | TGCAGTGCTAGAACCGCCGGGAACGTCGACGAGCAGTACTTC
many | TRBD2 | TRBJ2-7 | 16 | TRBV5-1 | CASSPDSGGIFYEQYF | TGCGCCAGCAGCCCCGATAGCGGGGGAATTTTCTACGAGCAGTACTTC
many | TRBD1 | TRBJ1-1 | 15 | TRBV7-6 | CASSMTGDGNTEAFF | TGTGCCAGCAGCATGACAGGGGACGGGAACACTGAAGCTTTCTTT
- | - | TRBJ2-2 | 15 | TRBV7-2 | CASRSGQTNTGELFF | TGTGCCAGCAGGTCAGGACAGACGAACACCGGGGAGCTGTTTTTT
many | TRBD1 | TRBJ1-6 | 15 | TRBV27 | CASSRTGTGDSPLHF | TGTGCCAGCAGTCGAACCGGGACAGGGGATTCACCCCTCCACTTT
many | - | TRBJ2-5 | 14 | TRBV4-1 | CASSQELAQETQYF | TGCGCCAGCAGCCAAGAGCTAGCCCAAGAGACCCAGTACTTC
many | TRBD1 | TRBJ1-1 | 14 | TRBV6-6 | CASSSGGVDTEAFF | TGTGCCAGCAGTTCAGGGGGCGTCGACACTGAAGCTTTCTTT
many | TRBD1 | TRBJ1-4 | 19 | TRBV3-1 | CASSQDLPGQAATNEKLFF | TGTGCCAGCAGCCAAGATCTCCCGGGACAGGCTGCAACTAATGAAAAACTGTTTTTT
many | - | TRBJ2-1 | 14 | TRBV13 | CASSLGGADNEQFF | TGTGCCAGCAGCTTGGGGGGGGCGGATAATGAGCAGTTCTTC
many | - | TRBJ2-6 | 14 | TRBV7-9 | CASSSQRGANVLTF | TGTGCCAGCAGTTCCCAGCGGGGGGCCAACGTCCTGACTTTC